This is a list of T cell receptor beta chains from one sample in a study of blood T cell repertoires in COVID-19. TCRdb's copy holds only in-frame clones and misses some; the assay was immunoSEQ multiplex PCR. Altogether 150,000 to 200,000 clones are present, roughly 80% being singletons, with the ten largest covering approximately 11%. Material: PBMCs or T cells enriched from blood (not recorded which). These receptor sequences come from a middle-aged man who had recovered from COVID-19. The CDR3 runs from the conserved cysteine through the conserved F or W. The order of the fields is V gene, clone size, J gene, D gene, CDR3 DNA, CDR3 protein. D genes are given only for firm matches. The size of a clone is reported for some rows only, either as once, few or many, or as a class for expanded clones.

>TRBV5-6|NA|TRBJ1-2|NA
TGTGCCAGCAGCCCCCGGACAGTTTTAGCCTATGGCTACACCTTC
CASSPRTVLAYGYTF
>TRBV19|NA|TRBJ2-5|TRBD1
TGTGCCAGTAGTATAGAAGCCAGGGGGCAAGAGACCCAGTACTTC
CASSIEARGQETQYF
>TRBV6-1|few|TRBJ1-5|TRBD1
TGTGCCAGCAGTGGGCACAGGGGAGGAGGCAATCAGCCCCAGCATTTT
CASSGHRGGGNQPQHF
>TRBV27|NA|TRBJ1-5|NA
TGTGCCAGCAGTTTATTGTCAGGGCTGAACCCCCAGCATTTT
CASSLLSGLNPQHF
>TRBV7-3|few|TRBJ2-1|NA
TGTGCCAGCAGCCAAGGTCAGGGGGGCCCTATCGATGAGCAGTTCTTC
CASSQGQGGPIDEQFF
>TRBV7-9|NA|TRBJ1-1|NA
TGTGCCAGCAGCCTACAGGGTAGGAACACTGAAGCTTTCTTT
CASSLQGRNTEAFF
>TRBV19|NA|TRBJ2-1|TRBD2
TGTGCCAGTAGCACTAGCGGGAGAAACAATGAGCAGTTCTTC
CASSTSGRNNEQFF
>TRBV5-6|NA|TRBJ1-1|TRBD1
TGTGCCAGCACAAAACCGGGACAGGGGATGAACACTGAAGCTTTCTTT
CASTKPGQGMNTEAFF
>TRBV25-1|NA|TRBJ2-7|NA
TGTGCCAGCAGCCCTGCGAGGACAGACCCCTACGAGCAGTACTTC
CASSPARTDPYEQYF
>TRBV2|NA|TRBJ2-3|NA
TGTGCCAGCAGTGATGGACTCGGCACAGATACGCAGTATTTT
CASSDGLGTDTQYF
>TRBV9|NA|TRBJ2-1|TRBD2
TGTGCCAGCAGCCCCCGGGAGGGTGCCTACAATGAGCAGTTCTTC
CASSPREGAYNEQFF
>TRBV29-1|once|TRBJ1-2|NA
TGCAGCGTAGGGGAGGAAGGCTACACCTTC
CSVGEEGYTF
>TRBV6-5|NA|TRBJ1-4|NA
TGTGCCAGCCAAAGGGGGACGGATGAAAAACTGTTTTTT
CASQRGTDEKLFF
>TRBV7-8|NA|TRBJ2-5|TRBD2
TGTGCCAGCAGCGAGACTAGCGGGGGGGCCCGGGAGACCCAGTACTTC
CASSETSGGARETQYF
>TRBV7-6|NA|TRBJ2-3|NA
TGTGCCAGCAGCTTTGGAAACGACAGTACAGATACGCAGTATTTT
CASSFGNDSTDTQYF
>TRBV6-5|NA|TRBJ1-5|NA
TGTGCCAGCAGTTACAGGAGATTAGGCAATCAGCCCCAGCATTTT
CASSYRRLGNQPQHF
>TRBV29-1|NA|TRBJ2-2|TRBD1
TGCAGCGCAGGGGGATGGAACACCGGGGAGCTGTTTTTT
CSAGGWNTGELFF
>TRBV10-3|NA|TRBJ2-7|TRBD2
TGTGCCATCAGTGGAGGCACTAGCGGGACCTCCTACGAGCAGTACTTC
CAISGGTSGTSYEQYF
>TRBV3-1/TRBV3-2|NA|TRBJ2-3|NA
TGTGCCAGCAGCCAAGAAAACTTGGGGGGAAGAACAGATACGCAGTATTTT
CASSQENLGGRTDTQYF
>TRBV9|few|TRBJ2-3|TRBD1
TGTGCCAGCAGCGTAACAGGGGACCCACCCCCAGATACGCAGTATTTT
CASSVTGDPPPDTQYF
>TRBV21-1|NA|TRBJ2-1|NA
TGTGCCAGCAGCCCTCATGACAGGAGCTACAATGAGCAGTTCTTC
CASSPHDRSYNEQFF
>TRBV2|NA|TRBJ2-3|TRBD2
TGTGCCAGCTCCAGCGGGAGGGGAGGAGATACGCAGTATTTT
CASSSGRGGDTQYF
>TRBV30|NA|TRBJ1-2|NA
TGTGCCTGGAGCACAGAGACAGTAAGTGGCTACACCTTC
CAWSTETVSGYTF
>TRBV18|NA|TRBJ1-2|NA
TGTGCCAGCTCACCACCCAGGGATTCTTTTGGCTACACCTTC
CASSPPRDSFGYTF
>TRBV3-1/TRBV3-2|NA|TRBJ2-7|NA
TGTGCCAGCAGCCGTGGCAGGGCAACCTACGAGCAGTACTTC
CASSRGRATYEQYF
>TRBV15|NA|TRBJ2-3|TRBD1
TGTGCCACCGGAGACCGGGACAGGGGAACAGATACGCAGTATTTT
CATGDRDRGTDTQYF
>TRBV11-1|NA|TRBJ1-1|TRBD1
TGTGCCAGCAGCCAACAGGGGGCAAGGACTGAAGCTTTCTTT
CASSQQGARTEAFF
>TRBV5-6|NA|TRBJ2-2|TRBD2
TGTGCCAGCAGCTTTTTGTTAGCGGGCACCGGGGAGCTGTTTTTT
CASSFLLAGTGELFF
>TRBV2|NA|TRBJ2-2|TRBD2
TGTGCCACTGGACTAGCGATGGGCGGGGAGCTGTTTTTT
CATGLAMGGELFF
>TRBV5-1|once|TRBJ2-7|TRBD1
TGCGCCAGCACCCTCGGACAGGGTGTCTCCTACGAGCAGTACTTC
CASTLGQGVSYEQYF
>TRBV11-2|NA|TRBJ2-3|TRBD2
TGTGCCAGCAGCTCCCCGGGACTAGCGGGTGTTACGCAGTATTTT
CASSSPGLAGVTQYF
>TRBV19|NA|TRBJ2-7|NA
TGTGCCAGTAGTGCAGGGGTATTGGGCGAGCAGTACTTC
CASSAGVLGEQYF
>TRBV7-9|few|TRBJ1-5|NA
TGTGCCAGCAGCTTGACAGAACTTAATCAGCCCCAGCATTTT
CASSLTELNQPQHF
>TRBV11-1|NA|TRBJ2-2|TRBD1
TGTGCCACCAGACAGGGGAACACCGGGGAGCTGTTTTTT
CATRQGNTGELFF
>TRBV20-1|NA|TRBJ2-7|NA
TGCAGTGCTAGAGATCGGTGGGAGCAGTACTTC
CSARDRWEQYF
>TRBV5-1|NA|TRBJ2-1|TRBD2
TGCGCCAGCAGCACCGATAGCGGGAGTTACAATGAGCAGTTCTTC
CASSTDSGSYNEQFF
>TRBV5-1|NA|TRBJ2-6|NA
TGCGCCAGCAGCCCGACAGTCCGGTCTGGGGCCAACGTCCTGACTTTC
CASSPTVRSGANVLTF
>TRBV19|NA|TRBJ2-7|NA
TGTGCCAGTAGTATGGGTACAGGGAGGGTCCGCTACGAGCAGTACTTC
CASSMGTGRVRYEQYF
>TRBV30|once|TRBJ1-3|TRBD1
TGTGCCTGGAGTGTTAACAGGGGTGGAAACACCATATATTTT
CAWSVNRGGNTIYF
>TRBV2|NA|TRBJ2-1|NA
TGTGCCAGCAGCGCGGACACACTTACGTACAATGAGCAGTTCTTC
CASSADTLTYNEQFF
>TRBV5-8|NA|TRBJ1-5|NA
TGTGCCAGCAGCTTGGGAGACAGAATAGACAATCAGCCCCAGCATTTT
CASSLGDRIDNQPQHF
>TRBV2|few|TRBJ2-5|TRBD1
TGTGCCAGCCGCGATCGGACAGGGATAGGAGAGACCCAGTACTTC
CASRDRTGIGETQYF
>TRBV6-6|NA|TRBJ1-5|NA
TGTGCCAGCAGTACAGACATTTTCGATCAGCCCCAGCATTTT
CASSTDIFDQPQHF
>TRBV5-1|NA|TRBJ2-7|NA
TGCGCCAGCAGCCCGGAGGGTAGGGATTCCACCTACGAGCAGTACTTC
CASSPEGRDSTYEQYF
>TRBV5-5|NA|TRBJ2-7|NA
TGTGCCAGCAGCTTGAGGGGTCAAACGGGGGTGCAATCCTACGAGCAGTACTTC
CASSLRGQTGVQSYEQYF
>TRBV6-4|few|TRBJ1-1|NA
TGTGCCAGCAGTGACAGTGGCAGGGGATCAGCTTTCTTT
CASSDSGRGSAFF
>TRBV25-1|NA|TRBJ2-2|TRBD1
TGTGCCAGCAGCTTCCAGGGGGCGGGCGGGGAGCTGTTTTTT
CASSFQGAGGELFF
>TRBV9|NA|TRBJ1-2|TRBD1
TGTGCCAGCAGCGCCGGGACAGGGCCCTATGGCTACACCTTC
CASSAGTGPYGYTF
>TRBV18|once|TRBJ2-1|NA
TGTGCCAGCTCGACAGCTTCCTCCTACAATGAGCAGTTCTTC
CASSTASSYNEQFF
>TRBV3-1/TRBV3-2|NA|TRBJ2-2|TRBD1
TGTGCCAGCAGCCAACAGGGGGACACCGGGGAGCTGTTTTTT
CASSQQGDTGELFF
>TRBV6-5|NA|TRBJ2-1|NA
TGTGCCAGCAGCTACAGGAGTGTTGGTAATGAGCAGTTCTTC
CASSYRSVGNEQFF
>TRBV28|NA|TRBJ2-4|NA
TGTGCCAGCAAGGAACAGGGCACCCAAAACATTCAGTACTTC
CASKEQGTQNIQYF
>TRBV4-2|NA|TRBJ2-3|TRBD2
TGTGCCAGCAGCCAAGATCGGAGCGGGAGTGCAGATACGCAGTATTTT
CASSQDRSGSADTQYF
>TRBV9|NA|TRBJ2-4|TRBD2
TGTGCCAGCAGCTTGGGGACTAGCGGGGCCCCTGCAGACATTCAGTACTTC
CASSLGTSGAPADIQYF
>TRBV7-9|NA|TRBJ2-2|TRBD1
TGTGCCAGCAGCCGGTTATATTCCCAAAGACAGGGAGAGACCGGGGAGCTGTTTTTT
CASSRLYSQRQGETGELFF
>TRBV18|NA|TRBJ1-1|NA
TGTGCCAGCTCACCCCGGACACTCATGAACACTGAAGCTTTCTTT
CASSPRTLMNTEAFF
>TRBV10-1|few|TRBJ2-2|TRBD2
TGCGCCAGCAGTGAGTCGGGGGGACTAGTGACCGGGGAGCTGTTTTTT
CASSESGGLVTGELFF